This is a list of T cell receptor beta chains from one sample in a study of cytomegalovirus exposure and HLA in healthy donors. Generated by immunoSEQ multiplex PCR, the TCRdb table keeps only in-frame clones and is missing some. The sample includes roughly 160,000 clones, roughly 80% of them seen just once. The sample comprised PBMCs. Receptors were obtained from a male donor in good health and CMV-seropositive. The conserved cysteine and the conserved F or W are not part of the CDR3 here. The listing skips clone size in some rows; elsewhere it reads once, few, many or a size class.

>-|TRBV21-1
ASSKDGETRTGDNYGYT
>once|TRBV4-2
ASSQGTSGTGELF
>once|TRBV27
ASSRSSGANVLT
>-|TRBV27
ASSSSGTAIQETQY
>-|TRBV9
ASSAGREGKTVF
>few|TRBV5-5
ASSAGQNQPQH
>-|TRBV4-3
ASSQDQGQTPVDEQF
>-|TRBV6-5
ASTHRQGAGGYT
>few|TRBV11-2
ASSLGSGSGNTIY
>-|TRBV15
ATSRDPTGELF
>-|TRBV29-1
SVQKPPGLRNYEQY
>-|TRBV5-1
ASSAGGETQY
>-|TRBV2
ASSRYEQY
>-|TRBV7-9
ASSSDHRAKNIQY
>once|TRBV30
AWSVPETGTYEQY
>-|TRBV30
ATTSGGETQY
>-|TRBV11-2
ASSFGSGRATDTQY
>-|TRBV19
ASSIPLAPSYNEQF
>-|TRBV2
ASRETGAPNTEAF
>-|TRBV7-8
ASSPPGSIRNEQF
>-|TRBV5-4
ASSLGIANTGELF
>-|TRBV6-5
ASRSGGYEQY
>-|TRBV7-2
ASSAETETDQPQH
>once|TRBV5-5
ASSTIRTGNTEAF
>-|TRBV18
ASQQGDRIYEQY
>few|TRBV6-6
ASTWTGNQPQH
>-|TRBV5-6
ASSLAVYGELF
>-|TRBV2
ASSQLAFEQF
>-|TRBV30
AWTGKETQY
>-|TRBV6-5
ASSYQVRGHVAF
>-|TRBV27
ASSSTRLAGITDTQY
>-|TRBV2
ASSFSQGREGTEAF
>-|TRBV19
ASSILAREQF
>-|TRBV10-1
ASSESGGNEQF
>few|TRBV10-3
AISENPLNYGYT
>-|TRBV7-2
ASSLEPGGIGYT
>-|TRBV5-1
ASSYSGGEQPQH
>-|TRBV19
ASSPRTGRDYGYT
>-|TRBV18
ASSPLLDSRTDTQY
>once|TRBV18
ASSPGQLTYEQY
>-|TRBV27
ASRTGVGQPQH
>-|TRBV15
ATSRGQGTSGNTIY
>-|TRBV14
ASSQAGTAYQETQY
>-|TRBV6-1
ASSTAATAGGYT
>-|TRBV6-1
ASRDSGTDGYT
>-|TRBV5-1
ASSPGTGVGPL
>-|TRBV11-3
ASSLGSPLAGGPVTLF
>-|TRBV10-1
ASSESLAGGGNEQF
>-|TRBV2
ASRGGYIEAF
>-|TRBV27
ASSLLRLNTEAF
>-|TRBV30
AWSESFRTGGLGNGYT